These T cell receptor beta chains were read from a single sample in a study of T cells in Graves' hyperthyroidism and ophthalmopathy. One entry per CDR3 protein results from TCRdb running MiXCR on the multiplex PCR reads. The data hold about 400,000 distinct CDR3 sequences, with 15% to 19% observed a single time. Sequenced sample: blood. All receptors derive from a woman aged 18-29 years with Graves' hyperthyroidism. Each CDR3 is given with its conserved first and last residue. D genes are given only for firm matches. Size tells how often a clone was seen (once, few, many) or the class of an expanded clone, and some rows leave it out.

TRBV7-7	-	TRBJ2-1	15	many	TGTGCTAGCAGCCCCGAGGTAGGGCGAATCAATGAGCAGTTCTTC	CASSPEVGRINEQFF
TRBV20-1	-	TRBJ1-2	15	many	TGCAGTGCTAGTCCTCCCGAGCAGGTCTCAGATGGCTACACCTTC	CSASPPEQVSDGYTF
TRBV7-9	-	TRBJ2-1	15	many	TGTGCCAGCAGCCCTTCGCGGGACCTATACAATGAGCAGTTCTTC	CASSPSRDLYNEQFF
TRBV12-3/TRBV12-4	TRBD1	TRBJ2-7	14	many	TGTGCCAGCAGTCTAGGGACAGGGGGGTACGAGCAGTACTTC	CASSLGTGGYEQYF
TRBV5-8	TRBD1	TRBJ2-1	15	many	TGTGCCAGCAGCTTGCGTTGGACAGGAAACAATGAGCAGTTCTTC	CASSLRWTGNNEQFF
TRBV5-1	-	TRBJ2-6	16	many	TGCGCCAGCAGAGGAGGGCAGGGGGCTGGGGCCAACGTCCTGACTTTC	CASRGGQGAGANVLTF
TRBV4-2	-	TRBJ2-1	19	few	TGTGCCAGCAGCCAAGATTATGTGGGGGGAGCCCCTCTTTACAATGAGCAGTTCTTC	CASSQDYVGGAPLYNEQFF
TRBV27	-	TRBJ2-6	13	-	TGTGCCAGCCTCGGGGCTGGGGCCAACGTCCTGACTTTC	CASLGAGANVLTF
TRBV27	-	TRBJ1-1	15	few	TGTGCCGGCAGTTCTAATAAGGCAGGACGATCCCGAGCTTTCTTT	CAGSSNKAGRSRAFF
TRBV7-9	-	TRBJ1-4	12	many	TGTGCCAGCAGCCCGGAAAATGAAAAACTGTTTTTT	CASSPENEKLFF
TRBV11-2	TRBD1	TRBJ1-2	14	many	TGTGCCAGCAGCCCTCGACAGGGGGCCTATGGCTACACCTTC	CASSPRQGAYGYTF
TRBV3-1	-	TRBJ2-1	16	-	TGTGCCAGCAGCGCCCTAGGGGGGTTCTCCTACAATGAGCAGTTCTTC	CASSALGGFSYNEQFF
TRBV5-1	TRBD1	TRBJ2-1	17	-	TGCGCCAGCAGCTTGGTCTCCGGGACAGGGGATTTCAATGAGCAGTTCTTC	CASSLVSGTGDFNEQFF
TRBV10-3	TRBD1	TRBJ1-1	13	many	TGTGCCATCAGTGAAAACAGGGGTTCTGAAGCTTTCTTT	CAISENRGSEAFF
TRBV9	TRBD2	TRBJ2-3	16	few	TGTGCCAGCAGCATAGCGGGAGGGGGTGCGACAGATACGCAGTATTTT	CASSIAGGGATDTQYF
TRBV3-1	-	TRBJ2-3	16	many	TGTGCCAGCAGCCAAGATGAGGCAGGGGCCACAGATACGCAGTATTTT	CASSQDEAGATDTQYF
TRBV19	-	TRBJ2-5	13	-	TGTGCCAGTACCCCCGGGACTCAAGGGACCCAGTACTTC	CASTPGTQGTQYF
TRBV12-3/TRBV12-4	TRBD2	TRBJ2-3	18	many	TGTGCCAGCAGTTTAGCGACGGCTAGCGGGGGAAGCACAGATACGCAGTATTTT	CASSLATASGGSTDTQYF
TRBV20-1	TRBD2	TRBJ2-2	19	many	TGCAGTGCTAGAGGCGGTCCTCGTAGCGGGAGGGTAAACACCGGGGAGCTGTTTTTT	CSARGGPRSGRVNTGELFF
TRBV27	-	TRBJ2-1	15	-	TGTGCCAGCAGTTTGGCCCTCGACTCCTACAATGAGCAGTTCTTC	CASSLALDSYNEQFF
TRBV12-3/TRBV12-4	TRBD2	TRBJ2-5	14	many	TGTGCCAGCAGTTCCCTAGCGGGGGGGGAGACCCAGTACTTC	CASSSLAGGETQYF
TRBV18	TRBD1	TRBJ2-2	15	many	TGTGCCAGCTCACCACGGAGACAGGGGCTCGGGGAGCTGTTTTTT	CASSPRRQGLGELFF